The rows below give T cell receptor beta chains drawn from one sample of a study of response to subunit inactivated influenza vaccine. Each CDR3 protein is one row after TCRdb ran MiXCR on the RT-PCR reads. This table holds 500,000 to 600,000 distinct CDR3 sequences, about 11% found once. The same specimen was also included in a second study, on T cells expressing NK-cell markers.

Material: PBMCs from blood, obtained on the day of vaccination. Every receptor here comes from a man aged 45 to 65 who received an inactivated influenza vaccine. CDR3s include the opening cysteine and the closing phenylalanine or tryptophan. The D gene is left open where the match is weak. The size entry is marked missing in some rows and otherwise reads once, few, many or a size class.

d_gene: NA; v_gene: TRBV19; abundance: few; j_gene: TRBJ2-4; CDR3nt: TGTGCCACAAGACAGATCCAGACCCACATTCAGTACTTC; CDR3aa: CATRQIQTHIQYF
d_gene: TRBD1; v_gene: TRBV29-1; abundance: many; j_gene: TRBJ2-5; CDR3nt: TGCAGCGTCGCGACAGGGTTGGGAAAAGAGACCCAGTACTTC; CDR3aa: CSVATGLGKETQYF
d_gene: TRBD1; v_gene: TRBV2; abundance: NA; j_gene: TRBJ1-4; CDR3nt: TGTGCCAGCAGTAACACCGGGACAGGGGTGGGAAAACTGTTTTTT; CDR3aa: CASSNTGTGVGKLFF
d_gene: TRBD2; v_gene: TRBV10-3; abundance: few; j_gene: TRBJ2-5; CDR3nt: TGTGCCATCAGTGAAGGGACTAGTTCGGAGACCCAGTACTTC; CDR3aa: CAISEGTSSETQYF
d_gene: NA; v_gene: TRBV12-3/TRBV12-4; abundance: NA; j_gene: TRBJ1-1; CDR3nt: TGTGCCAGCAGTCCGATCATCACTGAAGCTTTCTTT; CDR3aa: CASSPIITEAFF
d_gene: NA; v_gene: TRBV7-6; abundance: NA; j_gene: TRBJ1-4; CDR3nt: TGTGCCAGCAGCTACGGTGCCGGGCTTAATGAAAAACTGTTTTTT; CDR3aa: CASSYGAGLNEKLFF
d_gene: NA; v_gene: TRBV30; abundance: few; j_gene: TRBJ1-5; CDR3nt: TGTGCCTGGAGTGTAAGGGAGCACCAGCGGAATCAGCCCCAGCATTTT; CDR3aa: CAWSVREHQRNQPQHF
d_gene: NA; v_gene: TRBV20-1; abundance: NA; j_gene: TRBJ1-5; CDR3nt: TGCAGTGCCAGGCGACAGAATAGCAATCAGCCCCAGCATTTT; CDR3aa: CSARRQNSNQPQHF
d_gene: NA; v_gene: TRBV11-2; abundance: few; j_gene: TRBJ2-1; CDR3nt: TGTGCCAGCAGCGTCAGGGGGGGGGGACCGAAACACAATGAGCAGTTCTTC; CDR3aa: CASSVRGGGPKHNEQFF
d_gene: TRBD2; v_gene: TRBV12-3/TRBV12-4; abundance: few; j_gene: TRBJ2-4; CDR3nt: TGTGCCAGCACCCTCGGGACTAGCCCCACCAGGAACATTCAGTACTTC; CDR3aa: CASTLGTSPTRNIQYF